Sequencing of this TCR beta chain was carried out in a study of shared clonotypes between healthy human individuals. Study-level results: In having few donors, the study represented limited genetic and exposure-history diversity.

Comment on this clone: Its target is unknown.

Sorted-subset replicate PCRs used 200 ng DNA, about 30,000 T cell genomes. The assay was immunoSEQ multiplex PCR, and TCRdb's table has in-frame clones only and misses some. The sample includes 2 million to 2.5 million clones, approximately 95% of them seen just once. The CDR3 length is 15 residues. Trimming pared 1 base from V and 0 bases from J, leaving 10 bases between. Germline assignment: CDR1 MGHRA and CDR2 YSYEKL. The chain joins TRBV4-1 to TRBJ2-7; D perhaps matches TRBD1 (5 bases). The origin of this receptor is a young man in good health. Some clones in this sample may be carry-over from other donors' samples. The sequenced material came from naive CD4+ T cells from PBMCs. Subset meaning: CD45RA+ positively selected. The CDR3 DNA sequence: TGCGCCAGCAGCCAAGCACAGGCGTACTCCTACGAGCAGTACTTC. Its protein is CASSQAQAYSYEQYF.